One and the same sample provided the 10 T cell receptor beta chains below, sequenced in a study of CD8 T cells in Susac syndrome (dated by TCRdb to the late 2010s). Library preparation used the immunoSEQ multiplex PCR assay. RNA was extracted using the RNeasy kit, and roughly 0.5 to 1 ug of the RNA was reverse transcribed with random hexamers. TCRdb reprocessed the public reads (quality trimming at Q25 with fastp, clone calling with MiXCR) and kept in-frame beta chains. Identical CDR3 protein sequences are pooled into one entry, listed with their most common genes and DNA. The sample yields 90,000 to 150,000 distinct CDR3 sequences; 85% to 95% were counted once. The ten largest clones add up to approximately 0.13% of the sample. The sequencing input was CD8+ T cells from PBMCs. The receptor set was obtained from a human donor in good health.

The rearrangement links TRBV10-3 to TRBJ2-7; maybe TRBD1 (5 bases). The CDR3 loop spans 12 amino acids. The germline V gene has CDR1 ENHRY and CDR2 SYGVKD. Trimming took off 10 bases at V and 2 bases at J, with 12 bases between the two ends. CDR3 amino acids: CASAEGAYEQYF. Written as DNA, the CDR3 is TGTGCCAGCGCGGAAGGGGCCTACGAGCAGTACTTC.

In nucleotides, the CDR3 is TGTGCCAGCAGCTTAACCTTGTCCAATGAGCAGTTCTTC. Translation gives CASSLTLSNEQFF. The V and J genes are TRBV7-3 and TRBJ2-1; D not resolved. Between the trimmed V and J ends, which lost 0 bases and 6 bases, there was a span of 6 bases. Germline V gives CDR1 SGHTA, CDR2 FQGTGA. CDR3 length: 13 amino acids.

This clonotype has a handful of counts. The CDR3 is CASSLGGLASSYEQYF. In DNA, the CDR3 is TGTGCCAGCAGCTTGGGAGGACTAGCGAGCTCCTACGAGCAGTACTTC. The rearrangement uses TRBV5-4 and TRBJ2-7; TRBD2 matches 9 bases. CDR1 and CDR2 (germline): SGHNT, YYREEE (reference sequence). The CDR3 extends over 16 amino acids. J gave up 0 bases and V 0 bases, and 4 bases lay outside the gene matches.

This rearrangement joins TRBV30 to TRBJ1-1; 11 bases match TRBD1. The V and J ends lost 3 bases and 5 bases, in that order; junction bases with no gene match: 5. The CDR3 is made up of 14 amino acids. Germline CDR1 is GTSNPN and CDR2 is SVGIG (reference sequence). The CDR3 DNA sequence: TGTGCCTGGAGGGACAGGGGGCGCGGGACTGAAGCTTTCTTT. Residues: CAWRDRGRGTEAFF.

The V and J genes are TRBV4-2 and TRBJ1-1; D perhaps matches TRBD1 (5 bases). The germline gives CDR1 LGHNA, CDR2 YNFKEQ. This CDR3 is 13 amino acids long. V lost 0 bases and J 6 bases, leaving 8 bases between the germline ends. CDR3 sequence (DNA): TGTGCCAGCAGCCAAGATGAGGGGTCTGAAGCTTTCTTT. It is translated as CASSQDEGSEAFF.

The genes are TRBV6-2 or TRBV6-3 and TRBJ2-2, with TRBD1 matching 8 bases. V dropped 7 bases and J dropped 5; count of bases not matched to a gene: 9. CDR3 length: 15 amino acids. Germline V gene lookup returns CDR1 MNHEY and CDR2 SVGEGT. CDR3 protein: CASTRTGGGTGELFF. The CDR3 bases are TGTGCCAGCACCCGAACAGGGGGAGGTACCGGGGAGCTGTTTTTT.

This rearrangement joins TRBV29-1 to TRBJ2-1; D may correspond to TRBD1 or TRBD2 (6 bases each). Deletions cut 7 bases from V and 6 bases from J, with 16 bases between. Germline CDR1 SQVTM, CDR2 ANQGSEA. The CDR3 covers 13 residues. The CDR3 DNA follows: TGCAGCGCCAGGGGCGGCGGGGCCAATGAGCAGTTCTTC. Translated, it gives CSARGGGANEQFF.

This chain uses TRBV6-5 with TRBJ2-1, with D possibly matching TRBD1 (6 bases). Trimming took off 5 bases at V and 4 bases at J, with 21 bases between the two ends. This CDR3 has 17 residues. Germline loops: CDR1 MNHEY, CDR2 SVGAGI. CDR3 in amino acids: CASSHRVWTVSYNEQFF. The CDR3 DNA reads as TGTGCCAGCAGTCACCGTGTCTGGACAGTGTCATACAATGAGCAGTTCTTC.

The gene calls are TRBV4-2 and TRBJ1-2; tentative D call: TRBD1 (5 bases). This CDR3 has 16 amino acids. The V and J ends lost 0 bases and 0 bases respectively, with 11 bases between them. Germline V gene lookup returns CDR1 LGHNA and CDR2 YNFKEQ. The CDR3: CASSQEETQANYGYTF. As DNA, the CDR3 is TGTGCCAGCAGCCAAGAAGAGACACAGGCTAACTATGGCTACACCTTC.

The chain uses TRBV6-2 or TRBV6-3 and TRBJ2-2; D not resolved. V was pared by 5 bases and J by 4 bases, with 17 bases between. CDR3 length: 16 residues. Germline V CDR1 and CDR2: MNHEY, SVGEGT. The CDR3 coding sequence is TGTGCCAGCAGTCGCAGGTACAGTAGGAGCACCGGGGAGCTGTTTTTT. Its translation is CASSRRYSRSTGELFF.